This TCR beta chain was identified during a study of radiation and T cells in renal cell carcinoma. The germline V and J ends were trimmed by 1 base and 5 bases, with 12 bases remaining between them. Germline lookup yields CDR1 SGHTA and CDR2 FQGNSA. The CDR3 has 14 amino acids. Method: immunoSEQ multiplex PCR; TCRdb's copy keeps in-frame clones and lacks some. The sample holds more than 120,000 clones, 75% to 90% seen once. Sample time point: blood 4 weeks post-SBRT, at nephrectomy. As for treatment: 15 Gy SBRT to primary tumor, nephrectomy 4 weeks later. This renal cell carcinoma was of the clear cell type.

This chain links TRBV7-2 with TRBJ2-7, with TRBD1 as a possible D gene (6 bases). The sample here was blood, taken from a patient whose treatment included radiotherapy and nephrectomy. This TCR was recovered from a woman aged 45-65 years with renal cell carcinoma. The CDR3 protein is CASSLEGQRDEQYF. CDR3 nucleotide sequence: TGTGCCAGCAGCTTAGAAGGACAGCGTGACGAGCAGTACTTC.